This TCR beta chain was found in a study of T cell changes during pregnancy in multiple sclerosis. Only in-frame clones appear in the TCRdb table, and some are missing; sequencing was by immunoSEQ multiplex PCR. This table has about 59,000 clones, over 90% appearing once. The CDR3 is made up of 17 amino acids. V lost 4 bases to trimming and J lost 3 bases; unmatched junction nucleotides: 12. Germline CDR1 reads MNHNS; CDR2 reads SASEGT. The clonotype originates from a female donor with multiple sclerosis, enrolled in a pregnancy study. The specimen comprised CD8+ T cells from peripheral blood mononuclear cells, sampled in the third trimester of pregnancy. The rearrangement uses TRBV6-1 and TRBJ1-1; 9 bases are a match to TRBD1. CDR3 nucleotides: TGTGCCAGCAGTGCCGACAGGGGGGGGGCCTGGGACACTGAAGCTTTCTTT. This gives the protein CASSADRGGAWDTEAFF.